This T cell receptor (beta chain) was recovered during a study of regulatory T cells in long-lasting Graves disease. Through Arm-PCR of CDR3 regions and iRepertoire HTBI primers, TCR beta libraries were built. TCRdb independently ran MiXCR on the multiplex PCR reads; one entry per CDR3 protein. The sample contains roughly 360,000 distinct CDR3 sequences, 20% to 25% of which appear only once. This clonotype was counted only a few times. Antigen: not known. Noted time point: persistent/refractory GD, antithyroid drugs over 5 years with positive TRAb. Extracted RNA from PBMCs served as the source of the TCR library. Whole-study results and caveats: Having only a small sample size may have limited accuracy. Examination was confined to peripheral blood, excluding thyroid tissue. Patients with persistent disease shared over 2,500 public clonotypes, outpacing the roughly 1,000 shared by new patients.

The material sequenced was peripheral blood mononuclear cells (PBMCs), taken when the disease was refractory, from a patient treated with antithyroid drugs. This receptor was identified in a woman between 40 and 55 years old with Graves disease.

Here the CDR3 DNA reads TGCAGTGCTACCTACCTCTCTGGGGCCAACGTCCTGACTTTC. Amino acids: CSATYLSGANVLTF. The chain employs TRBV20-1 and TRBJ2-6; D gene uncertain. The germline CDR1 and CDR2 sequences are DFQATT and SNEGSKA (reference sequence). This CDR3 has 14 residues. Trimming left V 4 bases short and J 0 bases short, with 7 bases between.